This TCR beta chain derives from a study of human T cells and chemical hapten exposure. Overall study context: Slight differences in pooled library volume were the main source of varying TCR yields across samples.

TCRdb fed the RACE reads into MiXCR, producing one record per CDR3 protein. The sample contains 75,000 to 100,000 distinct CDR3 sequences, 12% of which appear only once. This clonotype was seen a handful of times. This CDR3 is 19 amino acids long. CDR1 and CDR2 (germline): MNHNY, SVGAGI (reference sequence). V was pared by 0 bases and J by 1 base, with 22 bases between. Time point here: patch test 1, 2 weeks after DPC sensitization. Described treatment: therapeutic diphenylcyclopropenone sensitization with weekly scalp DPC. The study drew its donors from alopecia patients who were 18 to 70 years old and suitable for DPC.

The sequence came from a woman aged 40-49 years with alopecia areata. Some clones in this sample may be carry-over from other donors' samples. V usage is TRBV6-6 and J usage is TRBJ2-7; D is possibly TRBD1 (5 bases). The source material was whole blood, sampled in connection with sensitization to the hapten diphenylcyclopropenone (DPC). Here the CDR3 reads CASSYSSGIGQGLSYEQYF. In DNA form, the CDR3 reads TGTGCCAGCAGTTACTCTTCCGGTATCGGGCAGGGTCTATCCTACGAGCAGTACTTC.